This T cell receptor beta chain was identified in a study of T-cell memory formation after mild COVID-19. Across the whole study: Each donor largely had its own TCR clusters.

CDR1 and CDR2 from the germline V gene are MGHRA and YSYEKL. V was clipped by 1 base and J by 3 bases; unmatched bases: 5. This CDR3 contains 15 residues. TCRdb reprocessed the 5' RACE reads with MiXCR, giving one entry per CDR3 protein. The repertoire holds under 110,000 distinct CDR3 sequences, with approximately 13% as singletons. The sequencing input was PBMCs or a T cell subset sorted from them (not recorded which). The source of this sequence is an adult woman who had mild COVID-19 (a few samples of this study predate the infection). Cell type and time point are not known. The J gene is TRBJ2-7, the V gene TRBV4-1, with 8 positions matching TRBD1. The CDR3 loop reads CASSQVRTGYYEQYF. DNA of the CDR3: TGCGCCAGCAGCCAAGTCCGGACAGGGTACTACGAGCAGTACTTC.